This entry concerns a single TCR beta chain. This record comes from a study of blood T cell repertoires in COVID-19. Study details: COVID-19 samples collected from the United States, Italy and Spain covered acute and convalescent phases. T cells, B-cell-depleted T cells, or PBMCs provided the cDNA or gDNA that served as material.

This CDR3 region has 15 residues. Germline CDR1 and CDR2: KGHSH and LQKENI. Unmatched junction bases numbered 7, after V lost 1 base and J lost 6 bases. The authors' processing: Nucleated cell counts were estimated from reference gene primer amplification. Sequencing was performed with immunoSEQ multiplex PCR; in TCRdb, only in-frame clones are kept and a portion is missing. V and J calls and clone size come straight from that table; D and trimming were deduced from the DNA. The sample comprises about 340,000 clones, 91% of which are singletons, and less than 3.5% rests with the top ten. The rearrangement links TRBV18 to TRBJ1-2, with 8 bases aligning to TRBD1. This clonotype originated in a woman under 30 who had recovered from COVID-19. The sample was peripheral blood. CDR3 sequence (DNA): TGTGCCAGCTCACCACGTCTGACAGGGGAGGATGGCTACACCTTC. Translating it yields CASSPRLTGEDGYTF.